The T cell receptor beta chain described here comes from a study of shared clonotypes between healthy human individuals. Overall study: Ranging from 18 to 49 in age, donors were a couple of women and a few men.

Produced via immunoSEQ multiplex PCR; TCRdb's table is partial and in-frame only. The table records around 2.1 million clones, about 92% of them present only once. The naive CD8 subset, CD45RO-negative cells positively selected for CCR7, excluded terminally differentiated effector memory CD45RA+ cells. CDR1 and CDR2 from the germline V gene are MNHNS and SASEGT. The CDR3 runs to 14 residues. Trimming cost V 4 bases and J 0 bases; bases outside gene matches: 1. The V gene is TRBV6-1, the J gene TRBJ2-7; TRBD2 agrees at 9 bases. Sequenced input: naive CD8+ T cells from PBMCs. This receptor was taken from a man younger than 30 in good health. Some clones in this sample may be carry-over from other donors' samples. CDR3 residues: CASSGGGGSYEQYF. In DNA form, the CDR3 reads TGTGCCAGCAGTGGCGGGGGGGGCTCCTACGAGCAGTACTTC.